This T cell receptor (beta chain) was profiled in a study of blood T cell repertoires in COVID-19. In the original processing: Quantification of nucleated cells was approximated via reference gene primer amplification. Profiling relied on immunoSEQ multiplex PCR, and the TCRdb table lists in-frame clones only, not all of them. V and J calls plus clone size are reproduced from that table; the DNA served to infer D and trimming. The data show some 80,000 clones, roughly nine tenths seen once. V was cut by 8 bases and J by 4 bases, with 18 bases left in between. Germline V lookup: CDR1 LNHNV, CDR2 YYDKDF (reference sequence). The CDR3 sequence is 15 residues long.

The clonotype comes from a human donor in a cohort sampled during active COVID-19. Sequenced input: peripheral blood. This chain links TRBV15 with TRBJ2-1, with D possibly matching TRBD2 (5 bases). The CDR3 DNA follows: TGTGCCACCCGAGGGCGGGTGAGAGCTTACAATGAGCAGTTCTTC. It encodes CATRGRVRAYNEQFF.